A single sample gave rise to the 29 T cell receptor beta chains below, sequenced in a study of blood T cell repertoires in COVID-19. Produced via immunoSEQ multiplex PCR; TCRdb's table is partial and in-frame only. The sample has roughly 300,000 clones; 88% are singletons. Sequencing was performed on peripheral blood. These TCRs come from a man aged 18 to 29 with active or convalescent COVID-19.

CDR3 sequence reads: CARSLYEQYF. The CDR3 DNA reads TGTGCCAGAAGCCTTTACGAGCAGTACTTC. The rearrangement uses TRBV7-5 and TRBJ2-7; the tabulated D call, TRBD2, remains unverified against the DNA. TRBV7-5 is noted as a pseudogene. The CDR3 runs 10 residues.

This clone was observed once. Here the CDR3 DNA reads TGTGCCAGCAGTGTTGGGTCGGGGGGGATGGATGAGCAGTTCTTC. Translation gives CASSVGSGGMDEQFF. This rearrangement joins TRBV2 to TRBJ2-1, with 8 positions matching TRBD2. The CDR3 is made up of 15 amino acids. CDR1 SNHLY and CDR2 FYNNEI come from the germline V gene. V was pared by 4 bases and J by 8 bases, with 10 bases of the junction left unmatched.

The V call is TRBV4-1, the J call TRBJ2-3; TRBD1 aligns across 7 bases. Germline V gives CDR1 MGHRA, CDR2 YSYEKL. Losses at the gene ends were 1 base for V and 0 bases for J; bases not matched to a gene: 10. This CDR3 is built from 18 residues. In DNA form, the CDR3 reads TGCGCCAGCAGCCAAGTACCCGCTCAGGGGGTTAGCACAGATACGCAGTATTTT. Its protein is CASSQVPAQGVSTDTQYF.

This clone was recorded once. The V call is TRBV5-1, the J call TRBJ1-2; TRBD1 is a possible D gene (6 bases). From germline, CDR1 is SGHRS and CDR2 YFSETQ. The V end was cut by 5 bases, the J end by 4 bases, with 9 bases between. The CDR3 is 12 amino acids. CDR3 loop: CASSGGVYGYTF. CDR3 DNA sequence: TGCGCCAGCAGTGGGGGCGTCTATGGCTACACCTTC.

The chain uses TRBV7-8 and TRBJ2-2; tentative D call: TRBD1 (7 bases). Trimming took 4 bases from V and 7 from J, leaving 13 bases between them. This CDR3 is built from 14 residues. CDR1 is SGHVS, CDR2 FQNEAQ, per germline. This chain's CDR3 is CASSYNRGGGELFF. DNA for the CDR3: TGTGCCAGCAGCTACAACAGGGGAGGCGGGGAGCTGTTTTTT.

The V call is TRBV11-2, the J call TRBJ2-3; no definite D call. Trimming shortened V by 3 bases and J by 9 bases, and 13 bases separated the two germline ends. Germline lookup yields CDR1 SGHAT and CDR2 FQNNGV. The CDR3 is 13 amino acids. The CDR3 here is CASSFGVPDTQYF. The DNA for the CDR3 is TGTGCCAGCAGCTTCGGAGTTCCTGACACGCAGTATTTT.

The chain employs TRBV29-1 and TRBJ2-7, with D maybe TRBD1 (6 bases). V was trimmed by 3 bases and J by 0 bases, leaving 12 bases between them. The CDR3 runs 14 residues. CDR1 SQVTM and CDR2 ANQGSEA come from the germline V gene. The DNA for the CDR3 is TGCAGCGTTGACGTCGGCAGGGGCTCCTACGAGCAGTACTTC. This sequence encodes CSVDVGRGSYEQYF.

This clone was seen once. The rearrangement links TRBV29-1 to TRBJ2-3; D may be TRBD2 (6 bases). The CDR3 has 14 amino acids. The germline V gene has CDR1 SQVTM and CDR2 ANQGSEA. V was shortened by 0 bases and J by 5 bases, with 12 bases between the two germline ends. In nucleotides, the CDR3 is TGCAGCGTTGAAGATCACGCGGGGAGAGATACGCAGTATTTT. Its translation: CSVEDHAGRDTQYF.

The chain joins TRBV3-1 (or the pseudogene TRBV3-2) to TRBJ1-2; D is perhaps TRBD1 (6 bases). Trimming took 4 bases from V and 5 from J, leaving 14 bases between them. Germline V gene data show CDR1 as LGHDT and CDR2 as YNNKEL (reference sequence). This CDR3 has 14 residues. The CDR3 DNA is TGTGCCAGCAGCCTCAGGGGTCCGAGGTATGGCTACACCTTC. Protein: CASSLRGPRYGYTF.

This clone showed up just once. Other DNA sequences in the sample encode the same CDR3. The V and J genes are TRBV18 and TRBJ1-1; perhaps TRBD1 as D (5 bases). In germline, CDR1 is KGHSH, CDR2 LQKENI. The CDR3 has 13 amino acids. V dropped 4 bases and J dropped 1 base, with 7 bases sitting between them. The CDR3 loop reads CASSLDRNTEAFF. Written as DNA, the CDR3 is TGTGCCAGCTCACTAGACAGGAACACTGAAGCTTTCTTT.

The CDR3 spells CASSQAGTGGRYEQYF. CDR3 coding DNA: TGTGCCAGCAGTCAGGCAGGGACAGGGGGTAGGTACGAGCAGTACTTC. V is TRBV6-6 and J is TRBJ2-7, with TRBD1 identical over 11 bases. From germline, CDR1 is MNHNY and CDR2 SVGAGI (reference sequence). This CDR3 spans 16 amino acids. V dropped 5 bases and J dropped 4; count of bases not matched to a gene: 10.

This clone appeared a single time. V usage is TRBV6-1 and J usage is TRBJ1-5, with D possibly TRBD1 on 6 matching bases. V was shortened by 5 bases and J by 7 bases, with 12 bases between the two germline ends. This CDR3 is 13 amino acids long. Germline-derived CDR1 and CDR2 are MNHNS and SASEGT. The DNA of the CDR3 is TGTGCCAGCAGTCCGCGACAGGTCCAGCCCCAGCATTTT. Translation: CASSPRQVQPQHF.

The chain carries TRBV11-2 and TRBJ1-6; 9 bases agree with TRBD1. The CDR3 length is 15 residues. J gave up 10 bases and V 3 bases, and 7 bases lay outside the gene matches. CDR1 is SGHAT and CDR2 is FQNNGV in the germline V gene. In nucleotides, the CDR3 is TGTGCCAGCAGCTTGACAGGGGGAGGCAACTCACCCCTCCACTTT. Encoded protein: CASSLTGGGNSPLHF.

The CDR3 loop is CASNTGVTDTQYF. As DNA, the CDR3 is TGCGCCAGCAACACCGGGGTTACAGATACGCAGTATTTT. This chain connects TRBV10-1 to TRBJ2-3; possibly TRBD2 for D (5 bases). The CDR3 contains 13 residues. Germline CDR1 reads WNHNN; CDR2 reads SYGVQD (reference sequence). Between the trimmed V and J ends, which lost 7 bases and 3 bases, there was a span of 11 bases.

This chain connects TRBV5-1 to TRBJ2-7; D ambiguous. This CDR3 region has 12 residues. V was cut by 4 bases and J by 5 bases, with 10 bases left in between. Germline V gene data show CDR1 as SGHRS and CDR2 as YFSETQ. DNA of the CDR3: TGCGCCAGCAGCATTGTAAACAACGAGCAGTACTTC. The encoded protein is CASSIVNNEQYF.

The rearrangement joins TRBV5-1 to TRBJ1-1; perhaps TRBD1 as D (5 bases). From germline, CDR1 is SGHRS and CDR2 YFSETQ. The CDR3 extends over 15 amino acids. V lost 6 bases and J lost 7, with 22 bases in between. The CDR3 is CASTPTAGVVGEAFF. For the CDR3, the DNA is TGCGCCAGCACCCCTACGGCGGGGGTGGTGGGTGAAGCTTTCTTT.

This clone was detected only a few times. The chain employs TRBV25-1 and TRBJ2-4; D may be TRBD1 (5 bases). Trimming took 3 bases from V and 3 from J, leaving 9 bases between them. Germline V gives CDR1 MGHDK, CDR2 SYGVNS. CDR3 length equals 14 residues. The CDR3 DNA sequence: TGTGCCAGCAGTGATCAGGGTGGCAAAAACATTCAGTACTTC. Translation gives CASSDQGGKNIQYF. Looking up the rest from reference TRBV25-1 and TRBJ2-4 gives the full variable domain: EADIYQTPRYLVIGTGKKITLECSQTMGHDKMYWYQQDPGMELHLIHYSYGVNSTEKGDLSSESTVSRIRTEHFPLTLESARPSHTSQYLCASSDQGGKNIQYFGAGTRLSVL.

This sequence joins TRBV27 and TRBJ1-1; D is perhaps TRBD1 (5 bases). V lost 5 bases and J lost 1, with 11 bases in between. This CDR3 contains 14 residues. Germline CDR1 and CDR2: MNHEY and SMNVEV (reference sequence). Written as DNA, the CDR3 is TGTGCCAGCAGTCCCAGGGTGGGGAACACTGAAGCTTTCTTT. It encodes CASSPRVGNTEAFF.

The V call is TRBV12-3 or TRBV12-4, the J call TRBJ2-7; TRBD1 matches 7 bases. This CDR3 is 13 amino acids long. Trimming took 3 bases from V and 2 from J; bases not matched to a gene: 1. Here the CDR3 reads CASSLDRPYEQYF. CDR3 bases: TGTGCCAGCAGTTTGGACAGGCCCTACGAGCAGTACTTC.

V usage is TRBV6-5 and J usage is TRBJ2-3, with 9 bases that match TRBD2. The CDR3 sequence is 15 residues long. J gave up 4 bases and V 7 bases, and 9 bases lay outside the gene matches. Germline V gene lookup returns CDR1 MNHEY and CDR2 SVGAGI. This CDR3 is CASTGSASGADTQYF. Here the CDR3 DNA reads TGTGCCAGCACGGGTTCGGCTAGCGGGGCAGATACGCAGTATTTT.

The V and J genes are TRBV13 and TRBJ2-6; 9 nucleotides agree with TRBD1. This CDR3 comprises 16 residues. V lost 5 bases to trimming and J lost 2 bases; unmatched junction nucleotides: 4. The germline gives CDR1 PRHDT, CDR2 FYEKMQ (reference sequence). The CDR3 nucleotides are TGTGCCAGCAGCCTGAACAGGGGGCCTGGGGCCAACGTCCTGACTTTC. It translates to CASSLNRGPGANVLTF.

A note on this clone: Other DNA sequences within the sample encode an identical CDR3. The V call is TRBV6-5, the J call TRBJ1-5, with D unresolved. The CDR3 is made up of 15 amino acids. From germline, CDR1 is MNHEY and CDR2 SVGAGI. V lost 0 bases to trimming and J lost 1 base, with 7 bases between them. CDR3 region: CASSYSSRSNQPQHF. For the CDR3, the DNA is TGTGCCAGCAGTTACTCGAGTAGAAGCAATCAGCCCCAGCATTTT.

V and J are TRBV27 and TRBJ2-1; 12 bases fit TRBD2. This CDR3 has 15 amino acids. The germline V gene has CDR1 MNHEY and CDR2 SMNVEV (reference sequence). V was pared by 5 bases and J by 8 bases, with 7 bases of the junction left unmatched. This chain's CDR3 is CASSLVLAGGYEQFF. Here the CDR3 DNA reads TGTGCCAGCAGTCTCGTACTAGCGGGGGGTTATGAGCAGTTCTTC.

The J gene is TRBJ2-2, the V gene TRBV10-3; D not certain. Trimming removed 5 bases from V and 3 bases from J, with 4 bases in between. The germline V gene encodes CDR1 ENHRY and CDR2 SYGVKD. The CDR3 covers 12 residues. CDR3 in amino acids: CAISSYTGELFF. The CDR3 DNA follows: TGTGCCATCAGTTCCTACACCGGGGAGCTGTTTTTT.

This chain links TRBV18 with TRBJ2-5, with 11 nucleotides matching TRBD2. J gave up 4 bases and V 5 bases, and 3 bases lay outside the gene matches. The CDR3 loop spans 14 amino acids. Germline CDR1 KGHSH, CDR2 LQKENI. The CDR3 DNA sequence: TGTGCCAGCTCAGCTAGCGGGGGGAGAGAGACCCAGTACTTC. Protein: CASSASGGRETQYF.

The chain carries TRBV24-1 and TRBJ1-4; D ambiguous. V lost 0 bases to trimming and J lost 8 bases, with 9 bases between them. The CDR3 covers 14 residues. Germline V gives CDR1 KGHDR, CDR2 SFDVKD. In DNA form, the CDR3 reads TGTGCCACCAGTGATTTGTCCGGGTCCGAAAAACTGTTTTTT. Translation gives CATSDLSGSEKLFF.

Remarks on this clone: The germline gene is not matched at one end of the junction; a read error may be the cause. The J gene is TRBJ1-2, the V gene TRBV2; D is uncertain. The CDR3 contains 13 residues. Germline CDR1 SNHLY, CDR2 FYNNEI. The CDR3 loop is CASTEESNYGYTF. CDR3 sequence (DNA): TGTGCCAGCACTGAAGAGAGTAACTATGGCTACACCTTC. Full variable domain (rest looked up from reference TRBV2 and TRBJ1-2): EPEVTQTPSHQVTQMGQEVILRCVPISNHLYFYWYRQILGQKVEFLVSFYNNEISEKSEIFDDQFSVERPDGSNFTLKIRSTKLEDSAMYFCASTEESNYGYTFGSGTRLTVV.

This sequence joins TRBV27 and TRBJ2-3, with D maybe TRBD1 (5 bases). The length of the CDR3 is 16 residues. V lost 2 bases and J 7 bases, leaving 19 bases between the germline ends. Germline CDR1 is MNHEY and CDR2 is SMNVEV (reference sequence). CDR3 protein: CASSLLGAPLINTQYF. CDR3 coding DNA: TGTGCCAGCAGTTTACTAGGGGCACCCCTAATTAATACGCAGTATTTT.

V is TRBV18 and J is TRBJ1-1, with D uncertain. This CDR3 is 11 amino acids long. V lost 8 bases, J lost 6 bases, and 10 bases lay in between. The germline gives CDR1 KGHSH, CDR2 LQKENI. The CDR3: CASRSGAEAFF. Written as DNA, the CDR3 is TGTGCCAGCCGATCCGGGGCTGAAGCTTTCTTT.